This is a list of T cell receptor beta chains from one sample in a study of blood T cells in healthy people across ages. In TCRdb, the 5' RACE reads were re-called with MiXCR into one record per CDR3 protein. The sample has about 970,000 distinct CDR3 sequences, approximately 50% seen once; the top ten hold over 20%. The specimen was blood. These receptors were collected from an older woman in good health. CDR3s include the opening cysteine and the closing phenylalanine or tryptophan. The D gene is left open where the match is weak. A row's size may be missing; if present it is once, few, many or a size class.

j_call d_call v_call clone_size cdr3_nt cdr3_aa
TRBJ2-5 NA TRBV12-3/TRBV12-4 NA TGTGCCAGCAGTTCCCGACTCCTTCGGGAAGAGACCCAGTACTTC CASSSRLLREETQYF
TRBJ1-2 NA TRBV7-2 NA TGTGCCAGCAGCCTCGAGGGGGGCTACACCTTC CASSLEGGYTF
TRBJ2-5 NA TRBV29-1 few TGCAGCGTTGTCCCTCCGGAGACCCAGTACTTC CSVVPPETQYF
TRBJ2-7 TRBD2 TRBV4-3 few TGCGCCAGCAGCCAAGGGAGCGGGAGGGCTATGAGGAACGAGCAGTACTTC CASSQGSGRAMRNEQYF
TRBJ1-4 NA TRBV7-2 NA TGTGCCAGCACAGTAGGAGGGGTTAATGAAAAACTGTTTTTT CASTVGGVNEKLFF
TRBJ1-2 NA TRBV4-2 NA TGTGCCAGCAGCCAATCCGGGACCCCGGAGTACTATGGCTACACCTTC CASSQSGTPEYYGYTF
TRBJ1-2 NA TRBV4-3 NA TGCGCCAGCAGCCAAGGGGCAGATGGGACATCAGGCTACACCTTC CASSQGADGTSGYTF
TRBJ1-2 NA TRBV7-9 NA TGTGCCAGCAGCTCCGCTTTTATAAACTATGGCTACACCTTC CASSSAFINYGYTF
TRBJ2-7 TRBD2 TRBV27 NA TGTGCCAGCAGTTTGGGACTAGCGGGAGACGGCTCCTACGAGCAGTACTTC CASSLGLAGDGSYEQYF
TRBJ2-7 NA TRBV14 few TGTGCCAGCAGCCAAGCCAGGGGCCCCTACGAGCAGTACTTC CASSQARGPYEQYF
TRBJ2-3 TRBD2 TRBV15 few TGTGCCACCAGCAGAGGGTCCCGCGGGAGGGGGGGAGATACGCAGTATTTT CATSRGSRGRGGDTQYF
TRBJ2-7 NA TRBV27 few TGTGCCAGCAGTGGTTGGGGCAGCTCCTACGAGCAGTACTTC CASSGWGSSYEQYF
TRBJ2-7 NA TRBV21-1 NA TGTGCCAGCAGCAAAACGGAGTCCGGGACTAGCGTCTACGAGCAGTACTTC CASSKTESGTSVYEQYF
TRBJ2-3 NA TRBV4-1 NA TGCGCCAGCAGCCTCATTGGGGGGGACAGTAGCACAGATACGCAGTATTTT CASSLIGGDSSTDTQYF
TRBJ2-1 TRBD2 TRBV29-1 NA TGCAGCGCTTATATTTGGGGCGGGAGGGCCCACAATGAGCAGTTCTTC CSAYIWGGRAHNEQFF
TRBJ1-6 NA TRBV5-7 NA TGTGCCAGCAGCTTGTGGCACCGACGGAGCCACCTCCACTTT CASSLWHRRSHLHF
TRBJ2-7 TRBD1 TRBV6-5 NA TGTGCCACCACCGGGACAGGGGCCTACGAGCAGTACTTC CATTGTGAYEQYF